The entry that follows covers one TCR beta chain sequence. The antigen remains unidentified. An immunoSEQ assay, version v3.0, was performed at survey level. Some clones are missing from TCRdb's copy, which holds only in-frame ones; the method was immunoSEQ multiplex PCR. The sample contains about 15,000 clones, roughly 80% of which appear only once. This entry comes from a study of long-term antiretroviral therapy in people with HIV. Whole-study results and caveats: Neither ART adherence, viral resistance nor therapy changes were documented. The study found that diversity rose after ART but stayed below transplant donor controls.

The CDR3 length is 15 residues. V lost 10 bases to trimming and J lost 7 bases, with 26 bases between them. Looked up from germline, CDR1 is LGHNT and CDR2 is FRNRAP. In the United States, treatment was given to all participants with HIV. The sequence derives from a young man with HIV. The source material was unsorted PBMCs, sampled roughly 1.2 years before starting antiretroviral therapy. The rearrangement uses TRBV12-5 and TRBJ2-7, with D unresolved. CDR3 amino acids: CATPTGPPLCFEQYF. DNA for the CDR3: TGTGCTACCCCGACCGGTCCACCCTTGTGTTTTGAGCAGTACTTC.